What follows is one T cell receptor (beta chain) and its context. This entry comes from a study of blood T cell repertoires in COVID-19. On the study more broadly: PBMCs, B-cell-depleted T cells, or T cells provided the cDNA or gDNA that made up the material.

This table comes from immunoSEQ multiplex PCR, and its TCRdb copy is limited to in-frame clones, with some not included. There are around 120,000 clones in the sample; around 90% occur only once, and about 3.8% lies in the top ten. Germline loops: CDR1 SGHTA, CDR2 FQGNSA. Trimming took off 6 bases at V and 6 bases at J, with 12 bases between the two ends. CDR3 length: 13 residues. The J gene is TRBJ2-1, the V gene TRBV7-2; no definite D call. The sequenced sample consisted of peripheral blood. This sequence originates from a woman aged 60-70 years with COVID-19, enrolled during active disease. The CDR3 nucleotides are TGTGCCAGCAGTCACAGCCTGGGCAATGAGCAGTTCTTC. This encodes CASSHSLGNEQFF.